The next 28 T cell receptor beta chains were all read from a single sample in a study of blood T cell repertoires in COVID-19. The method was immunoSEQ multiplex PCR; TCRdb's version includes in-frame clones alone and lacks a portion of them. This table has 55,000 to 75,000 clones, roughly 82% appearing once. Specimen: peripheral blood. The receptors derive from a man older than 75 with active COVID-19.

The rearrangement joins TRBV10-3 to TRBJ1-1, with D perhaps matching TRBD1 (5 bases). The V and J ends lost 2 bases and 4 bases respectively, with 17 bases between them. The CDR3 has 16 amino acids. Germline V lookup: CDR1 ENHRY, CDR2 SYGVKD. The DNA for the CDR3 is TGTGCCATCAGTGAGGGGGCAGGACACATGAGCACTGAAGCTTTCTTT. It specifies CAISEGAGHMSTEAFF.

The chain combines TRBV2 with TRBJ2-5; TRBD2 might be the D (5 bases). Germline assignment: CDR1 SNHLY and CDR2 FYNNEI. This CDR3 region has 12 residues. V gave up 6 bases and J gave up 5 bases, with 10 bases separating them. The CDR3 sequence is CASSGGSETQYF. CDR3 nucleotide sequence: TGTGCCAGCAGCGGAGGTTCCGAGACCCAGTACTTC.

The chain carries TRBV5-4 and TRBJ2-2; perhaps TRBD1 as D (5 bases). The CDR3 has 12 amino acids. V lost 4 bases and J lost 5, with 6 bases in between. CDR1 and CDR2 (germline): SGHNT, YYREEE (reference sequence). CDR3 nucleotide sequence: TGTGCCAGCAGCCGACAGACCGGGGAGCTGTTTTTT. Residues: CASSRQTGELFF.

CDR3 loop: CASSPGLAGGLVEQFF. DNA of the CDR3: TGTGCCAGCTCACCCGGACTAGCGGGAGGATTGGTTGAGCAGTTCTTC. The rearrangement joins TRBV18 to TRBJ2-1, with 14 nucleotides matching TRBD2. Germline-derived CDR1 and CDR2 are KGHSH and LQKENI. The CDR3 has 16 residues. Germline trimming cut 3 bases from V and 9 bases from J; bases unmatched to any gene: 7.

The V call is TRBV3-1 (or the pseudogene TRBV3-2), the J call TRBJ1-2; D is unclear. This CDR3 is built from 11 residues. Looked up from germline, CDR1 is LGHDT and CDR2 is YNNKEL (reference sequence). Trimming removed 3 bases at V and 7 bases at J, with 6 bases between. DNA of the CDR3: TGTGCCAGCAGCCATACATTTGGCTACACCTTC. Encoded protein: CASSHTFGYTF.

This chain joins TRBV19 and TRBJ1-5; D gene unclear. The length of the CDR3 is 15 residues. The germline V gene has CDR1 LNHDA and CDR2 SQIVND (reference sequence). V lost 5 bases, J lost 3 bases, and 14 bases lay in between. The CDR3 DNA is TGTGCCAGTAGTTTAGGGTCGGTCTCCAATCAGCCCCAGCATTTT. This sequence encodes CASSLGSVSNQPQHF.

V and J are TRBV6-5 and TRBJ2-7; D perhaps matches TRBD2 (6 bases). The germline V gene encodes CDR1 MNHEY and CDR2 SVGAGI. The V end lost 7 bases, the J end lost 1 base, and 17 bases lay between the germline ends. The CDR3 is 15 residues long. The CDR3 DNA is TGTGCCAGCATTCCCCGGGGGATACGGTCCTACGAGCAGTACTTC. Protein product: CASIPRGIRSYEQYF.

The V and J genes are TRBV19 and TRBJ2-2, with 10 bases lining up with TRBD2. V lost 5 bases to trimming and J lost 4 bases; unmatched junction nucleotides: 16. Germline loops: CDR1 LNHDA, CDR2 SQIVND (reference sequence). This CDR3 is built from 19 residues. DNA of the CDR3: TGTGCCAGTAGTGGACAGACTGGACTAGCGGCGCCTTTCACCGGGGAGCTGTTTTTT. It encodes CASSGQTGLAAPFTGELFF.

The rearrangement joins TRBV3-1 (or the pseudogene TRBV3-2) to TRBJ2-5, with a possible D match to TRBD2 (5 bases). V gave up 4 bases and J gave up 3 bases, with 12 bases separating them. There are 14 residues in the CDR3. The germline gives CDR1 LGHDT, CDR2 YNNKEL (reference sequence). As DNA, the CDR3 is TGTGCCAGCAGCCGACACGTGGGAGAAGAGACCCAGTACTTC. Its protein product is CASSRHVGEETQYF.

The chain joins TRBV7-3 to TRBJ2-1; D not certain. V lost 5 bases, J lost 1 base, and 6 bases lay in between. The CDR3 extends over 13 amino acids. Germline V gene sequence: CDR1 SGHTA, CDR2 FQGTGA. The CDR3 loop is CASSPGSYNEQFF. CDR3 coding DNA: TGTGCCAGCAGCCCCGGGTCCTACAATGAGCAGTTCTTC.

Comments on this clone: This same CDR3 is encoded by further DNA sequences in the sample. The chain joins TRBV27 to TRBJ2-1; 10 positions match TRBD2. The length of the CDR3 is 16 residues. Germline V gene sequence: CDR1 MNHEY, CDR2 SMNVEV (reference sequence). The ends lost 4 bases at V and 0 bases at J; junction bases unmatched: 3. CDR3 nucleotide sequence: TGTGCCAGCAGTTCAGCTAGCGGGAGCTCCTACAATGAGCAGTTCTTC. Translating it yields CASSSASGSSYNEQFF.

This clone was detected only once. V gene TRBV5-1 combines with J gene TRBJ2-2; 8 nucleotides line up with TRBD1. Germline V gene data show CDR1 as SGHRS and CDR2 as YFSETQ. The length of the CDR3 is 16 residues. Trimming at V came to 3 bases and at J to 4 bases, leaving 8 bases not matched to a gene. In nucleotides, the CDR3 is TGCGCCAGCAGCTATCCAGGACAGGGAGGCACCGGGGAGCTGTTTTTT. Protein sequence: CASSYPGQGGTGELFF.

J is TRBJ1-1 and V is TRBV3-1 (or the pseudogene TRBV3-2); a weak D match, TRBD1 (6 bases). V dropped 1 base and J dropped 1 base, with 10 bases sitting between them. Germline values: CDR1 LGHDT, CDR2 YNNKEL (reference sequence). CDR3 length: 15 amino acids. The CDR3 sequence is CASSQGTVSNTEAFF. The CDR3 DNA sequence: TGTGCCAGCAGCCAAGGGACAGTGTCGAACACTGAAGCTTTCTTT.

The DNA for the CDR3 is TGTGCCAGCAGCTTAACCGGGACTAGATACGAGCAGTACTTC. Protein: CASSLTGTRYEQYF. The V gene is TRBV7-3, the J gene TRBJ2-7; 8 nucleotides match TRBD2. Germline-derived CDR1 and CDR2 are SGHTA and FQGTGA. Unmatched junction bases numbered 2, after V lost 0 bases and J lost 4 bases. The CDR3 loop spans 14 amino acids.

This chain links TRBV7-8 with TRBJ2-7; 11 bases are shared with TRBD2. Germline V gene lookup returns CDR1 SGHVS and CDR2 FQNEAQ. Trimming took 5 bases from V and 2 from J; bases not matched to a gene: 8. CDR3 length equals 16 residues. The CDR3 loop reads CASSPPQTSGAYEQYF. The CDR3 nucleotides are TGTGCCAGCAGCCCGCCCCAGACTAGCGGGGCCTACGAGCAGTACTTC.

About this clone itself: Compared with germline, one end of the junction differs, possibly owing to a read error. Other nucleotide sequences from this sample produce the same CDR3. The J gene is TRBJ2-6, the V gene TRBV2, with 8 nucleotides matching TRBD2. This CDR3 spans 18 amino acids. Germline assignment: CDR1 SNHLY and CDR2 FYNNEI. DNA for the CDR3: TGCGCCAGCAGTGGTATCGGGGGGGGCTTATCTGGGGCCAACGTCCTGACTTTC. This translates into CASSGIGGGLSGANVLTF. Based on the CDR3 plus reference TRBV2 and TRBJ2-6, the full variable domain is EPEVTQTPSHQVTQMGQEVILRCVPISNHLYFYWYRQILGQKVEFLVSFYNNEISEKSEIFDDQFSVERPDGSNFTLKIRSTKLEDSAMYFCASSGIGGGLSGANVLTFGAGSRLTVL.

This chain uses TRBV7-3 with TRBJ2-3; unclear D gene. Between the trimmed V and J ends, which lost 4 bases and 2 bases, there was a span of 7 bases. The CDR3 is made up of 13 amino acids. In germline, CDR1 is SGHTA, CDR2 FQGTGA. DNA of the CDR3: TGTGCCAGCAGCTCGCGTCCCACAGATACGCAGTATTTT. This codes for CASSSRPTDTQYF.

This clone was recorded a few times. The rearrangement joins TRBV5-6 to TRBJ2-3, with D possibly being TRBD1 (6 bases). The CDR3 totals 13 residues. Germline CDR1 SGHDT, CDR2 YYEEEE. The germline V and J ends were trimmed by 3 bases and 3 bases, with 8 bases remaining between them. The CDR3 here is CASSSGATDTQYF. In DNA form, the CDR3 reads TGTGCCAGCAGCTCAGGGGCGACAGATACGCAGTATTTT.

The rearrangement joins TRBV12-3 or TRBV12-4 to TRBJ2-5, with 12 bases lining up with TRBD2. Losses at the gene ends were 6 bases for V and 9 bases for J; bases not matched to a gene: 5. The CDR3 length is 13 residues. CDR3: CASRRTSGESQYF. CDR3 nucleotides: TGTGCCAGCAGAAGGACTAGCGGGGAGTCCCAGTACTTC.

The chain has TRBV5-1 and TRBJ2-3, with TRBD2 matching 8 bases. This CDR3 is 15 amino acids long. Germline V gene sequence: CDR1 SGHRS, CDR2 YFSETQ. V gave up 6 bases and J gave up 2 bases; unmatched junction bases: 8. The CDR3 DNA reads TGCGCCAGCAAAGGACGGGGGGGCCCCACAGATACGCAGTATTTT. As protein: CASKGRGGPTDTQYF. Complete variable domain (other parts from reference TRBV5-1 and TRBJ2-3): KAGVTQTPRYLIKTRGQQVTLSCSPISGHRSVSWYQQTPGQGLQFLFEYFSETQRNKGNFPGRFSGRQFSNSRSEMNVSTLELGDSALYLCASKGRGGPTDTQYFGPGTRLTVL.

As DNA, the CDR3 is TGTGCCAGTGGCAGCGGGATGGATACGCAGTATTTT. This codes for CASGSGMDTQYF. The chain recombines TRBV19 with TRBJ2-3; 7 nucleotides align to TRBD2. CDR1 and CDR2 from the germline V gene are LNHDA and SQIVND (reference sequence). This CDR3 comprises 12 residues. The J segment lost 6 bases and the V segment lost 8 bases, leaving 5 bases of the junction unmatched. The full variable domain, its missing parts supplied by reference TRBV19 and TRBJ2-3, is DGGITQSPKYLFRKEGQNVTLSCEQNLNHDAMYWYRQDPGQGLRLIYYSQIVNDFQKGDIAEGYSVSREKKESFPLTVTSAQKNPTAFYLCASGSGMDTQYFGPGTRLTVL.

Note on this clone: The junction shows a germline mismatch at one end, possibly a read error. The chain is built from TRBV4-2 and TRBJ1-6; D is unresolved. The CDR3 totals 15 residues. Germline V gene lookup returns CDR1 LGHNA and CDR2 YNFKEQ. This CDR3 is CASSQETDYPFSTRF. The DNA of the CDR3 is TGTGCCAGCAGCCAAGAAACGGACTATCCTTTTTCTACCCGCTTT.

CDR3 nucleotide sequence: TGTGCCAGCAGTAATAGTCTCTTGAGGGCCTATGGCTACACCTTC. Amino acids: CASSNSLLRAYGYTF. The chain is built from TRBV28 and TRBJ1-2, with D unclear. CDR1 and CDR2 from the germline V gene are MDHEN and SYDVKM. This CDR3 region has 15 residues. Trimming left V 5 bases short and J 4 bases short, with 17 bases between.

The chain recombines TRBV5-4 with TRBJ2-3; 12 positions agree with TRBD1. Losses at the gene ends were 4 bases for V and 4 bases for J; bases not matched to a gene: 4. This CDR3 spans 15 amino acids. Germline CDR1 is SGHNT and CDR2 is YYREEE (reference sequence). CDR3 DNA sequence: TGTGCCAGCAGCACGGGACAGGGGGCGCCAGATACGCAGTATTTT. Its translation: CASSTGQGAPDTQYF.

The chain is built from TRBV11-2 and TRBJ2-7, with 8 bases fitting TRBD1. CDR1 is SGHAT and CDR2 is FQNNGV in the germline V gene. V dropped 2 bases and J dropped 3; count of bases not matched to a gene: 6. The CDR3 length is 15 residues. This chain's CDR3 is CASSLLLGQGYEQYF. The CDR3 DNA reads as TGTGCCAGCAGCTTACTTCTTGGACAGGGCTACGAGCAGTACTTC.

The V and J genes are TRBV15 and TRBJ1-6, with TRBD1 identical over 8 bases. The junction had 5 bases not matched to a gene; V was cut back by 0 bases and J by 7 bases. Germline CDR1 reads LNHNV; CDR2 reads YYDKDF (reference sequence). CDR3 length: 16 residues. The CDR3 DNA reads TGTGCCACCAGCAGAGACCCCGGGACAGGAAATTCACCCCTCCACTTT. This codes for CATSRDPGTGNSPLHF.

The rearrangement links TRBV6-5 to TRBJ1-5, with TRBD1 identical over 7 bases. Per the germline V gene, CDR1 is MNHEY and CDR2 is SVGAGI. CDR3 length equals 14 residues. J lost 2 bases, V lost 2 bases, and 0 bases had no gene match. The CDR3: CASSYGTGNQPQHF. CDR3 bases: TGTGCCAGCAGTTACGGGACAGGCAATCAGCCCCAGCATTTT.

This chain uses TRBV19 with TRBJ1-6; D might be TRBD1 (5 bases). The V end lost 5 bases, the J end lost 9 bases, and 14 bases lay between the germline ends. The CDR3 is 14 amino acids. Germline-derived CDR1 and CDR2 are LNHDA and SQIVND (reference sequence). CDR3 sequence (DNA): TGTGCCAGTAGTCGTGGCAGGGCCGCTTCACCCCTCCACTTT. It codes for CASSRGRAASPLHF. Based on the CDR3 plus reference TRBV19 and TRBJ1-6, the full variable domain is DGGITQSPKYLFRKEGQNVTLSCEQNLNHDAMYWYRQDPGQGLRLIYYSQIVNDFQKGDIAEGYSVSREKKESFPLTVTSAQKNPTAFYLCASSRGRAASPLHFGNGTRLTVT.